This T cell receptor beta chain is from a study of T-cell reconstitution after alpha-beta-depleted transplantation in children. Study conclusions and caveats: Some patients' high day-60 TCRbeta diversity was attributed to recipient cells surviving conditioning. One year after transplant, T-cell counts and diversity came mostly from newly produced T cells. Several hundred expanded graft clones reportedly gave rise to the alpha-beta T cells present about two months after transplant.

Library preparation (for TCRbeta) was performed with unique molecular identifiers. TCRdb used MiXCR to reprocess the PCR reads, holding one entry per CDR3 protein. In the table there are 600,000 or so distinct CDR3 sequences, 20% to 25% of which are singletons. The germline CDR1 and CDR2 sequences are LGHNA and YSLEER. The length of the CDR3 is 16 residues. V dropped 1 base and J dropped 3; count of bases not matched to a gene: 8. About this clonotype itself: Antigen unknown.

This receptor was identified in a boy under three years old who had a stem cell transplant for acute myeloid leukemia, so the T cells may come from the graft donor. This chain connects TRBV4-3 to TRBJ2-7; 8 bases agree with TRBD2. The sample here was PBMCs, mostly from graft donor cells, taken 360 days after TCRalphabeta/CD19-depleted stem cell transplant. This CDR3 is CASSQGWDSGDYEQYF. The CDR3 nucleotides are TGCGCCAGCAGCCAAGGATGGGATAGCGGGGACTACGAGCAGTACTTC.